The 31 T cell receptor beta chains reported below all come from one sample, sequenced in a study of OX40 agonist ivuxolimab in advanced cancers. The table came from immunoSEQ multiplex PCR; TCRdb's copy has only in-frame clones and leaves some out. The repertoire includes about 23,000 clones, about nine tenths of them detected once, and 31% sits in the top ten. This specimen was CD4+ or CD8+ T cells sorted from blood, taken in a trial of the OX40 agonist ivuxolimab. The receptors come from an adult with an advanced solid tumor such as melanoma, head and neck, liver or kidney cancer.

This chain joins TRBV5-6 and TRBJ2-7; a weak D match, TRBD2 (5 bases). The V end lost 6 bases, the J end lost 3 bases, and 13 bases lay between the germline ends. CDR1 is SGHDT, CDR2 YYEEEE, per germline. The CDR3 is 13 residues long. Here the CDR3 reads CASTPGGNYEQYF. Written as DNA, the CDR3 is TGTGCCAGCACCCCCGGAGGCAACTACGAGCAGTACTTC.

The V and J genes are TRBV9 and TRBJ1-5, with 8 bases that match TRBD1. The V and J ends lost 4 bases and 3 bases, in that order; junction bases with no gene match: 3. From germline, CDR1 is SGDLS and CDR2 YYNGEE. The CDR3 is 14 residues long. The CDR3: CASSLTGDNQPQHF. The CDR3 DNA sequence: TGTGCCAGCAGCTTGACAGGGGACAATCAGCCCCAGCATTTT.

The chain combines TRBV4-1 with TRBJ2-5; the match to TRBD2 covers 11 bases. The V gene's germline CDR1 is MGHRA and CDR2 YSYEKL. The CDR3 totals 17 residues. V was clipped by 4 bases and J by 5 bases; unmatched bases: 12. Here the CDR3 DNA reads TGCGCCAGCAGCCGAAGCTATAGCGGGAGGGCCGGGGAGACCCAGTACTTC. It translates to CASSRSYSGRAGETQYF.

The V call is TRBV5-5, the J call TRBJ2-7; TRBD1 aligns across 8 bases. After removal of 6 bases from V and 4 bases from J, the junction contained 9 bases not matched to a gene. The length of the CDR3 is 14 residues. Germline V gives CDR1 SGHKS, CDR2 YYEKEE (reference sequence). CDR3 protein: CASTPTGVMYEQYF. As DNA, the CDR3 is TGTGCCAGCACCCCGACAGGGGTAATGTACGAGCAGTACTTC.

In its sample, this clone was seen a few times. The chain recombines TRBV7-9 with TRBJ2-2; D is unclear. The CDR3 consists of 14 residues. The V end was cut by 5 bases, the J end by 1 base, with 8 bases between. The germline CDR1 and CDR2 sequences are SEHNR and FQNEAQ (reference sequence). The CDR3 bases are TGTGCCAGCAGCCTTCACCAGAACACCGGGGAGCTGTTTTTT. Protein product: CASSLHQNTGELFF.

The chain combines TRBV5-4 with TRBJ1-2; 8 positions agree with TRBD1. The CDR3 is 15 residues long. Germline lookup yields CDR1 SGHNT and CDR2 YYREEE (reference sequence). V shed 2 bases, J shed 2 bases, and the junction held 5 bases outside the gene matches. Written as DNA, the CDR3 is TGTGCCAGCAGCTTAGACAGGGGTGGAAACTATGGCTACACCTTC. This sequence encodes CASSLDRGGNYGYTF.

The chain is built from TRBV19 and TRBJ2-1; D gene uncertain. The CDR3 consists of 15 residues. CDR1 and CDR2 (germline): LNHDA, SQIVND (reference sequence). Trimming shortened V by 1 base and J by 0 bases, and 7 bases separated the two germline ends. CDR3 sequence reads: CASSIGPGSYNEQFF. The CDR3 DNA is TGTGCCAGTAGTATAGGCCCAGGCTCCTACAATGAGCAGTTCTTC.

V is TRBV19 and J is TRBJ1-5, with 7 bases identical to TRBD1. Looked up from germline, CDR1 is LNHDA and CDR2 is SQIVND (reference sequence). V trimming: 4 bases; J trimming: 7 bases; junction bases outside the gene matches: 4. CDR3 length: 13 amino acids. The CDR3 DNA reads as TGTGCCAGTAGTAAACAGGGGCAACAGCCCCAGCATTTT. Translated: CASSKQGQQPQHF.

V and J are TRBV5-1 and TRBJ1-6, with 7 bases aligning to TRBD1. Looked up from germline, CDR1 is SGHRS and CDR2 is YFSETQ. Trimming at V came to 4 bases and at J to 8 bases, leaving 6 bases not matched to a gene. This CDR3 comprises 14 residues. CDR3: CASSLDRDDSPLHF. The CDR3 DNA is TGCGCCAGCAGCCTCGACAGGGACGATTCACCCCTCCACTTT. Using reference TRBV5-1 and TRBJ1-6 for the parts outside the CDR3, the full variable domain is KAGVTQTPRYLIKTRGQQVTLSCSPISGHRSVSWYQQTPGQGLQFLFEYFSETQRNKGNFPGRFSGRQFSNSRSEMNVSTLELGDSALYLCASSLDRDDSPLHFGNGTRLTVT.

CDR3 protein: CAWRSDGNTIYF. The CDR3 DNA is TGTGCCTGGAGATCCGATGGAAACACCATATATTTT. The chain has TRBV30 and TRBJ1-3, with no clear D. Germline lookup yields CDR1 GTSNPN and CDR2 SVGIG (reference sequence). This CDR3 region has 12 residues. Deletions cut 3 bases from V and 3 bases from J, with 6 bases between.

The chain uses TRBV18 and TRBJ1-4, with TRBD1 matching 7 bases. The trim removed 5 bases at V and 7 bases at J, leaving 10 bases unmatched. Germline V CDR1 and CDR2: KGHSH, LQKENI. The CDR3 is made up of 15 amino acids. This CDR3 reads CASSSRQGLSEKLFF. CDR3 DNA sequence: TGTGCCAGCTCATCTAGACAGGGTTTATCTGAAAAACTGTTTTTT.

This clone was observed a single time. CDR3 region: CSVQQETNTEAFF. The CDR3 DNA is TGCAGCGTGCAACAGGAGACAAACACTGAAGCTTTCTTT. The chain couples TRBV29-1 to TRBJ1-1; perhaps TRBD1 as D (5 bases). The V end lost 6 bases, the J end lost 2 bases, and 13 bases lay between the germline ends. This CDR3 comprises 13 residues. Germline V gives CDR1 SQVTM, CDR2 ANQGSEA.

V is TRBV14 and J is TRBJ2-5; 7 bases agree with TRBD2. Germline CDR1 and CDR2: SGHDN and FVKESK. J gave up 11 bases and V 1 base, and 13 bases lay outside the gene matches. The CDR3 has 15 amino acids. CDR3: CASSQAYARSGEQYF. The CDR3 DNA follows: TGTGCCAGCAGCCAAGCTTACGCCAGGAGCGGGGAGCAGTACTTC.

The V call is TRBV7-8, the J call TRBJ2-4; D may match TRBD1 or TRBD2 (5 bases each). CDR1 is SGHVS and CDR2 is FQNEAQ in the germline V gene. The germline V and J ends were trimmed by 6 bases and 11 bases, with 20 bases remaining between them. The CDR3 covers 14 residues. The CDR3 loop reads CASSPRDGVAFQYF. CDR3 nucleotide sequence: TGTGCCAGCAGTCCCCGGGACGGCGTCGCATTTCAGTACTTC.

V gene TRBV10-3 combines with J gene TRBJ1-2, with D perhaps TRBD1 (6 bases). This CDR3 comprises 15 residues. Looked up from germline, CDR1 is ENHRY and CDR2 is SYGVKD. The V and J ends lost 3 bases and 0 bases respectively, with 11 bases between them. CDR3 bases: TGTGCCATCAGTGACTGGACAGAAGCTAACTATGGCTACACCTTC. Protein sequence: CAISDWTEANYGYTF.

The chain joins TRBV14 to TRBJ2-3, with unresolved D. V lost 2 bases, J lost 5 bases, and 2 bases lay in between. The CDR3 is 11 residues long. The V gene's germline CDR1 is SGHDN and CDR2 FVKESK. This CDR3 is CASSQLDTQYF. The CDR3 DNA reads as TGTGCCAGCAGCCAACTAGATACGCAGTATTTT.

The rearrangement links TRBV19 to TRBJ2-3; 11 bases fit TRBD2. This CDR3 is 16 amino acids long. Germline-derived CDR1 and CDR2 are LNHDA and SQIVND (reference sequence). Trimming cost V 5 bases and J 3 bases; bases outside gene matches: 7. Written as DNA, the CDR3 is TGTGCCAGTAGTCCCCGACTAGCGGGATCTACAGATACGCAGTATTTT. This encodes CASSPRLAGSTDTQYF.

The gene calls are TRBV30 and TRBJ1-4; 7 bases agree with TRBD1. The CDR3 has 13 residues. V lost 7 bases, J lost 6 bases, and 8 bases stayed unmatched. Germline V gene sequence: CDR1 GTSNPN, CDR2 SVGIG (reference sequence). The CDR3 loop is CASRQGGDEKLFF. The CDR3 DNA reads TGTGCCTCCCGACAGGGAGGCGATGAAAAACTGTTTTTT.

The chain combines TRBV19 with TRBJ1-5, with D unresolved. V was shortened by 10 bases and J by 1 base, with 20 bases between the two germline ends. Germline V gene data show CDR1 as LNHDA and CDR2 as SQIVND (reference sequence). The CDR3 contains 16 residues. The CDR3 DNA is TGTGCCACCTTGGCTCGTCTCGGCGGGAGCAATCAGCCCCAGCATTTT. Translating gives CATLARLGGSNQPQHF.

The CDR3 spells CASSPGTGRTDTQYF. As DNA, the CDR3 is TGTGCCAGCTCACCCGGGACAGGGAGGACAGATACGCAGTATTTT. J is TRBJ2-3 and V is TRBV18, with 9 positions matching TRBD1. Unmatched junction bases numbered 4, after V lost 3 bases and J lost 3 bases. The CDR3 runs 15 residues. Germline values: CDR1 KGHSH, CDR2 LQKENI.

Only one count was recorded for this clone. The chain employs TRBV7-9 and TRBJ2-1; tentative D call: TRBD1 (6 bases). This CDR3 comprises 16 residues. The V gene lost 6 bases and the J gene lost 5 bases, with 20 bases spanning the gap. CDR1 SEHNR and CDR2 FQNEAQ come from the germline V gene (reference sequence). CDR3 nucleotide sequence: TGTGCCAGCAGTTATTACGACTTCGGGACAAACAATGAGCAGTTCTTC. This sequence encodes CASSYYDFGTNNEQFF.

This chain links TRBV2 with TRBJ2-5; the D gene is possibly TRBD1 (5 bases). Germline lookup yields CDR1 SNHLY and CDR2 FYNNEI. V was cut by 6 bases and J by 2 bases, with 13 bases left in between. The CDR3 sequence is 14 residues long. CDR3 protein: CASSVGRAQETQYF. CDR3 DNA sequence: TGTGCCAGCAGCGTCGGCAGGGCACAAGAGACCCAGTACTTC. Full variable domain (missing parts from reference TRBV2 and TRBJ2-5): EPEVTQTPSHQVTQMGQEVILRCVPISNHLYFYWYRQILGQKVEFLVSFYNNEISEKSEIFDDQFSVERPDGSNFTLKIRSTKLEDSAMYFCASSVGRAQETQYFGPGTRLLVL.

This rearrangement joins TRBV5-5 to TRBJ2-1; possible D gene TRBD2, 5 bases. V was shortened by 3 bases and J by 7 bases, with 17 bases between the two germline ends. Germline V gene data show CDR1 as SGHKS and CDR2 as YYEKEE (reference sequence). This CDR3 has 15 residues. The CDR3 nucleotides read TGTGCCAGCAGCTGGAGCGTGGGTCCGGGGAATGAGCAGTTCTTC. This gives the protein CASSWSVGPGNEQFF.

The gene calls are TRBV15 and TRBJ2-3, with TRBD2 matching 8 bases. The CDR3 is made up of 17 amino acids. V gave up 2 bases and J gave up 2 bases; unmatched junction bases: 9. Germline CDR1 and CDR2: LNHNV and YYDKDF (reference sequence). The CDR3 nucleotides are TGTGCCACCAGCAGACGCAAGGGGACTAGTCACACAGATACGCAGTATTTT. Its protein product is CATSRRKGTSHTDTQYF.

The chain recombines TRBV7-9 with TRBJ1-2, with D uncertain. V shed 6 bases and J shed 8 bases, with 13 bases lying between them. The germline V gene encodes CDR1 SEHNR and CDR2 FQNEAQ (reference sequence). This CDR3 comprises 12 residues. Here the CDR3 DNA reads TGTGCCAGCAGTCGAGCCGGACGCGGCTACACCTTC. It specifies CASSRAGRGYTF. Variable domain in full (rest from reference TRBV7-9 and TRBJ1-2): DTGVSQNPRHKITKRGQNVTFRCDPISEHNRLYWYRQTLGQGPEFLTYFQNEAQLEKSRLLSDRFSAERPKGSFSTLEIQRTEQGDSAMYLCASSRAGRGYTFGSGTRLTVV.

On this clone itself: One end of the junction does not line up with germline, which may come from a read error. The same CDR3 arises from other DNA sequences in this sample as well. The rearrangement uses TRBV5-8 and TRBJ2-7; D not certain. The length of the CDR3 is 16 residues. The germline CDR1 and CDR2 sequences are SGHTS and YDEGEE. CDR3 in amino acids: CASSQESALERSEQYF. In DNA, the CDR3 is TGCGCCAGCAGCCAAGAATCGGCCCTCGAACGGTCTGAGCAGTACTTC.

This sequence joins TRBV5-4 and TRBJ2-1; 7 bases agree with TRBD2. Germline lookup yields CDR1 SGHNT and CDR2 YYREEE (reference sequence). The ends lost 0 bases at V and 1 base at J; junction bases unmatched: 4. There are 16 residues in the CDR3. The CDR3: CASSLGGSGSYNEQFF. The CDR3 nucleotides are TGTGCCAGCAGCTTGGGCGGGAGCGGTTCCTACAATGAGCAGTTCTTC.

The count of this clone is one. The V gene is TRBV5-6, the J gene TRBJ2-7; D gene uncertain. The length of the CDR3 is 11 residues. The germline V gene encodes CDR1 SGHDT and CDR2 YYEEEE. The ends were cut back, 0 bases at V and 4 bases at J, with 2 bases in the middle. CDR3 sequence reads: CASSLGYEQYF. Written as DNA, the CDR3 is TGTGCCAGCAGCTTGGGATACGAGCAGTACTTC.

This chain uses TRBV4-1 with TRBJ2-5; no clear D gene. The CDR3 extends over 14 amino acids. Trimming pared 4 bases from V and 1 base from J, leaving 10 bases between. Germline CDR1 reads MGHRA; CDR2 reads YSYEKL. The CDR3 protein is CASSRLMVQETQYF. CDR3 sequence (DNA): TGCGCCAGCAGCCGCCTAATGGTCCAAGAGACCCAGTACTTC.

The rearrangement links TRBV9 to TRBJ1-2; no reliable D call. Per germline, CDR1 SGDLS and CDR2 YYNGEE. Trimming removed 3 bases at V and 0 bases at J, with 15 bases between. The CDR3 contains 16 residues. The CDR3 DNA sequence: TGTGCCAGCAGCGCGCTATTGGGAGAGTCTAACTATGGCTACACCTTC. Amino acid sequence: CASSALLGESNYGYTF. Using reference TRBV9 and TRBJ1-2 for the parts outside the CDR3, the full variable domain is DSGVTQTPKHLITATGQRVTLRCSPRSGDLSVYWYQQSLDQGLQFLIQYYNGEERAKGNILERFSAQQFPDLHSELNLSSLELGDSALYFCASSALLGESNYGYTFGSGTRLTVV.

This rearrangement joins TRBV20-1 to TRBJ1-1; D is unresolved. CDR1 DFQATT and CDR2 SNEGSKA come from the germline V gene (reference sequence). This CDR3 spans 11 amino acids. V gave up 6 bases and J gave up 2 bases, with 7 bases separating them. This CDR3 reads CSALTNTEAFF. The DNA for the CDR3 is TGCAGTGCCTTGACAAACACTGAAGCTTTCTTT.